The TCR beta chain under discussion was sequenced for a study of cytomegalovirus exposure and HLA in healthy donors. Study background: The same platform used for the 666 first-cohort repertoires was also used for the roughly 130 validation repertoires, as a later analysis reported. Study-level findings and limits: Researchers catalogued some 160 TCR beta chains as cytomegalovirus-associated. For cytomegalovirus status, the classifier reportedly gave diagnoses with high specificity and sensitivity.

This table comes from immunoSEQ multiplex PCR, and its TCRdb copy is limited to in-frame clones, with some not included. The table includes hundreds of thousands of clones, around 86% detected once. This CDR3 spans 16 amino acids. The germline gives CDR1 KGHSH, CDR2 LQKENI. V lost 5 bases and J 0 bases, leaving 17 bases between the germline ends. Remarks on this clone: The antigen is undetermined.

The approximately 130-subject validation cohort, separate from the approximately 670-subject first cohort, included the donors. Specimen: PBMCs. This chain connects TRBV18 to TRBJ2-7; weak D call: TRBD1 (7 bases). The TCR comes from a young woman in good health and CMV-seropositive. The CDR3 reads CASSKVPGGSSYEQYF. For the CDR3, the DNA is TGTGCCAGCTCAAAGGTACCAGGGGGGTCCTCCTACGAGCAGTACTTC.